The 5 T cell receptor beta chains given below trace back to one sample, sequenced in a study of T cell responses to AZD1222 COVID-19 vaccine. Assay used: immunoSEQ multiplex PCR; TCRdb lists only in-frame clones, some missing. In the table there are about 120,000 clones, 75% to 95% of which are singletons. Here the sequenced sample was peripheral blood, taken 28 days after the second dose of the MenACWY control vaccine. These receptors were taken from an adult who received the MenACWY meningococcal vaccine as a control.

This chain links TRBV21-1 with TRBJ2-7; the table assigns TRBD2, which was not confirmed against the DNA. TRBV21-1 is a known pseudogene. The CDR3 covers 15 residues. This CDR3 reads CASSKRSGRGNEQYF. CDR3 nucleotide sequence: TGTGCCAGCAGCAAAAGGAGCGGGAGGGGCAACGAGCAGTACTTC.

The chain is built from TRBV3-1 (or the pseudogene TRBV3-2) and TRBJ1-3; D remains ambiguous. Trimming shortened V by 4 bases and J by 0 bases, and 7 bases separated the two germline ends. The CDR3 is made up of 14 amino acids. Germline V gives CDR1 LGHDT, CDR2 YNNKEL (reference sequence). The CDR3 sequence is CASSRTSSGNTIYF. Here the CDR3 DNA reads TGTGCCAGCAGCCGAACGTCCTCTGGAAACACCATATATTTT.

This clone has a handful of counts. The genes are TRBV11-2 and TRBJ2-3; the match to TRBD2 covers 9 bases. The CDR3 is made up of 19 amino acids. The germline V gene encodes CDR1 SGHAT and CDR2 FQNNGV. The junction had 17 bases not matched to a gene; V was cut back by 0 bases and J by 7 bases. The CDR3 sequence: CASSLDGGRAQLLDNTQYF. For the CDR3, the DNA is TGTGCCAGCAGCTTAGATGGCGGGAGGGCTCAACTTTTAGATAATACGCAGTATTTT.

This chain joins TRBV11-2 and TRBJ2-5; D may be TRBD1 (5 bases). This CDR3 contains 14 residues. Germline lookup yields CDR1 SGHAT and CDR2 FQNNGV. V was trimmed by 8 bases and J by 4 bases, leaving 17 bases between them. In nucleotides, the CDR3 is TGTGCCAGCCAGGGAAACAGGCGGCGAGAGACCCAGTACTTC. Translation: CASQGNRRRETQYF.

This clone has just a few counts. The J gene is TRBJ2-7, the V gene TRBV6-6; TRBD1 agrees at 10 bases. Losses at the gene ends were 6 bases for V and 5 bases for J; bases not matched to a gene: 4. Per germline, CDR1 MNHNY and CDR2 SVGAGI (reference sequence). The CDR3 contains 13 residues. CDR3 region: CASSRQGANEQYF. The CDR3 nucleotides read TGTGCCAGCAGCCGACAGGGGGCGAACGAGCAGTACTTC.